One sample yielded the 30 T cell receptor beta chains listed below, sequenced in a study of cytomegalovirus exposure and HLA in healthy donors. PCR employed 60 Vbeta and 13 Jbeta primers. Sequenced by immunoSEQ multiplex PCR; TCRdb stores in-frame clones only, minus some. The table shows about 140,000 clones, with 78% occurring only once. The sequencing input was PBMCs. The receptors stem from a female donor in good health and CMV-seronegative.

J is TRBJ2-1 and V is TRBV5-4; TRBD1 aligns across 7 bases. The J segment lost 4 bases and the V segment lost 4 bases, leaving 2 bases of the junction unmatched. Germline CDR1 SGHNT, CDR2 YYREEE (reference sequence). The CDR3 has 13 amino acids. CDR3: CASSLTGYNEQFF. CDR3 sequence (DNA): TGTGCCAGCAGCCTGACAGGGTACAATGAGCAGTTCTTC.

This clone showed up just a few times. J is TRBJ1-2 and V is TRBV4-3, with 8 bases aligning to TRBD1. J gave up 4 bases and V 0 bases, and 4 bases lay outside the gene matches. This CDR3 has 15 amino acids. Germline V lookup: CDR1 LGHNA, CDR2 YSLEER. The CDR3: CASSQDYRGGYGYTF. CDR3 coding DNA: TGCGCCAGCAGCCAAGATTACAGGGGGGGCTATGGCTACACCTTC.

The V gene is TRBV7-9, the J gene TRBJ2-1, with 7 positions matching TRBD2. The CDR3 spans 14 residues. Per the germline V gene, CDR1 is SEHNR and CDR2 is FQNEAQ (reference sequence). V shed 1 base and J 8 bases; nucleotides not matched to a gene: 5. CDR3 region: CASSLEGGRDEQFF. CDR3 DNA: TGTGCCAGCAGCTTAGAGGGAGGGCGGGATGAGCAGTTCTTC.

The J gene is TRBJ1-2, the V gene TRBV19; TRBD1 might be the D (6 bases). V was shortened by 6 bases and J by 0 bases, with 14 bases between the two germline ends. There are 15 residues in the CDR3. CDR1 LNHDA and CDR2 SQIVND come from the germline V gene (reference sequence). This chain's CDR3 is CASSFTGRANYGYTF. In DNA form, the CDR3 reads TGTGCCAGTAGCTTTACAGGGAGAGCTAACTATGGCTACACCTTC.

V gene TRBV7-8 combines with J gene TRBJ2-3, with D maybe TRBD2 (6 bases). The CDR3 is 12 amino acids. Deletions cut 5 bases from V and 5 bases from J, with 8 bases between. Germline CDR1 is SGHVS and CDR2 is FQNEAQ. DNA for the CDR3: TGTGCCAGCAGCCCCGGGGGAGATACGCAGTATTTT. It specifies CASSPGGDTQYF.

V gene TRBV5-6 combines with J gene TRBJ1-2; no clear D. The CDR3 consists of 13 residues. Per germline, CDR1 SGHDT and CDR2 YYEEEE. The ends were cut back, 5 bases at V and 4 bases at J, with 12 bases in the middle. The CDR3, as DNA: TGTGCCAGCAGTCAGAGGGTGGTCTATGGCTACACCTTC. It is translated as CASSQRVVYGYTF.

CDR3 sequence: CASSRTGGAFF. The CDR3 bases are TGTGCCAGCAGTAGGACAGGGGGCGCTTTCTTT. The chain is built from TRBV6-1 and TRBJ1-1; TRBD1 matches 11 bases. Germline CDR1 reads MNHNS; CDR2 reads SASEGT. The CDR3 loop spans 11 amino acids. V dropped 5 bases and J dropped 11; count of bases not matched to a gene: 1.

Of note for this clone: The same CDR3 can be traced to other DNA sequences in this sample. The rearrangement links TRBV19 to TRBJ1-2; the match to TRBD1 covers 7 bases. The V and J ends lost 5 bases and 3 bases, in that order; junction bases with no gene match: 6. Germline V gene lookup returns CDR1 LNHDA and CDR2 SQIVND (reference sequence). This CDR3 comprises 14 residues. The CDR3 DNA follows: TGTGCCAGTAGTGTTAGGGGGCGCGACTATGGCTACACCTTC. This sequence encodes CASSVRGRDYGYTF.

V usage is TRBV14 and J usage is TRBJ2-5; D might be TRBD2 (5 bases). CDR1 and CDR2 (germline): SGHDN, FVKESK. The V gene lost 5 bases and the J gene lost 0 bases, with 16 bases spanning the gap. The CDR3 loop spans 16 amino acids. DNA of the CDR3: TGTGCCAGCAGCATTAGAGGGCCGGTGTACCAAGAGACCCAGTACTTC. This sequence encodes CASSIRGPVYQETQYF.

CDR3 bases: TGTGCCAGCAGTTCGCGGACAGGGTGGGCTGAAGCTTTCTTT. This sequence encodes CASSSRTGWAEAFF. The chain is built from TRBV28 and TRBJ1-1; 8 bases fit TRBD1. The germline V gene has CDR1 MDHEN and CDR2 SYDVKM. V lost 4 bases and J lost 6; bases outside the gene matches: 7. The CDR3 sequence is 14 residues long.

The chain joins TRBV27 to TRBJ1-2, with D perhaps TRBD1 (6 bases). This CDR3 spans 13 amino acids. Germline loops: CDR1 MNHEY, CDR2 SMNVEV (reference sequence). V shed 0 bases and J shed 6 bases, with 8 bases lying between them. CDR3 sequence (DNA): TGTGCCAGCAGTTTATCGAGGGGGAATGGCTACACCTTC. Translating it yields CASSLSRGNGYTF.

The chain couples TRBV19 to TRBJ2-1; D not resolved. CDR3 size: 14 residues. The V end was cut by 3 bases, the J end by 5 bases, with 11 bases between. From germline, CDR1 is LNHDA and CDR2 SQIVND (reference sequence). The CDR3 coding sequence is TGTGCCAGTAGTATTCTCCAGGCCCACAATGAGCAGTTCTTC. It translates to CASSILQAHNEQFF. The entire variable domain, with the rest obtained from reference TRBV19 and TRBJ2-1, is as follows: DGGITQSPKYLFRKEGQNVTLSCEQNLNHDAMYWYRQDPGQGLRLIYYSQIVNDFQKGDIAEGYSVSREKKESFPLTVTSAQKNPTAFYLCASSILQAHNEQFFGPGTRLTVL.

The chain combines TRBV6-5 with TRBJ1-2; no clear D. The germline V and J ends were trimmed by 6 bases and 7 bases, with 15 bases remaining between them. This CDR3 is 13 amino acids long. The V gene's germline CDR1 is MNHEY and CDR2 SVGAGI. CDR3 residues: CASRLTSTCGYTF. CDR3 DNA sequence: TGTGCCAGCAGACTTACCTCCACCTGTGGCTACACCTTC.

Points on this clone: A junction end diverges from the germline sequence, so it may reflect a read error. This rearrangement joins TRBV5-1 to TRBJ1-3; D gene uncertain. This CDR3 contains 17 residues. Per germline, CDR1 SGHRS and CDR2 YFSETQ. CDR3 amino acids: CASRLVSSPGSGNTIYF. The CDR3 coding sequence is TGCGCCAGCCGCTTAGTTTCCTCGCCCGGCTCTGGAAACACCATATATTTT.

The chain is built from TRBV5-1 and TRBJ1-1; TRBD1 aligns across 11 bases. The CDR3 runs 17 residues. Trimming at V came to 2 bases and at J to 4 bases, leaving 10 bases not matched to a gene. The germline V gene has CDR1 SGHRS and CDR2 YFSETQ. CDR3 nucleotides: TGCGCCAGCAGCTTTGGGACAGGGGGAGAGCGAACCACTGAAGCTTTCTTT. It specifies CASSFGTGGERTTEAFF.

The gene calls are TRBV6-5 and TRBJ1-6; 7 nucleotides match TRBD1. After removal of 8 bases from V and 6 bases from J, the junction contained 4 bases not matched to a gene. Germline assignment: CDR1 MNHEY and CDR2 SVGAGI. This CDR3 spans 13 amino acids. CDR3 amino acids: CASLGTANSPLHF. CDR3 nucleotides: TGTGCCAGCCTCGGGACAGCTAATTCACCCCTCCACTTT.

The CDR3: CSVGGWTSGRDTDTQYF. The CDR3 DNA reads TGCAGCGTTGGAGGTTGGACTAGCGGGAGGGACACAGATACGCAGTATTTT. This rearrangement joins TRBV29-1 to TRBJ2-3, with 15 bases that match TRBD2. CDR1 is SQVTM and CDR2 is ANQGSEA in the germline V gene. With V trimmed by 4 bases and J by 2 bases, 7 bases remained unmatched. This CDR3 contains 17 residues.

V is TRBV6-1 and J is TRBJ2-2; 8 positions agree with TRBD1. The ends lost 5 bases at V and 6 bases at J; junction bases unmatched: 8. Per germline, CDR1 MNHNS and CDR2 SASEGT. The CDR3 is 15 amino acids. CDR3 loop: CASSRQGRAAGELFF. In DNA, the CDR3 is TGTGCCAGCAGTAGACAGGGGCGCGCAGCCGGGGAGCTGTTTTTT.

The genes are TRBV5-3 and TRBJ2-3, with TRBD2 identical over 13 bases. TRBV5-3 is sorted into the ORF group, with uncertain function. Trimming at V came to 1 base and at J to 0 bases, leaving 11 bases not matched to a gene. This CDR3 spans 20 amino acids. The DNA of the CDR3 is TGTGCCAGAAGCTTGAGTACTAGCGGGGGGGCCGGTTCGAGCACAGATACGCAGTATTTT. This gives the protein CARSLSTSGGAGSSTDTQYF.

The table lists this clone with a few counts. The chain combines TRBV7-9 with TRBJ1-1; possible D gene TRBD1, 5 bases. The V gene lost 5 bases and the J gene lost 1 base, with 17 bases spanning the gap. Germline CDR1 reads SEHNR; CDR2 reads FQNEAQ (reference sequence). This CDR3 is built from 16 residues. The CDR3 nucleotides are TGTGCCAGCAGCACCGAATTTCAGGGTTCGAACACTGAAGCTTTCTTT. This encodes CASSTEFQGSNTEAFF.

V is TRBV6-1 and J is TRBJ1-3, with TRBD1 identical over 7 bases. This CDR3 has 15 amino acids. Trimming took 5 bases from V and 0 from J; bases not matched to a gene: 4. Per the germline V gene, CDR1 is MNHNS and CDR2 is SASEGT. CDR3 in DNA: TGTGCCAGCAGTCCTGGGACAGACTCTGGAAACACCATATATTTT. Translated: CASSPGTDSGNTIYF.

The chain links TRBV6-1 to TRBJ1-2; TRBD1 agrees at 8 bases. In germline, CDR1 is MNHNS, CDR2 SASEGT. Trimming took 2 bases from V and 4 from J; bases not matched to a gene: 6. The length of the CDR3 is 15 residues. CDR3 DNA sequence: TGTGCCAGCAGTGAACCCTCAGGGGGCTTCTATGGCTACACCTTC. Translation gives CASSEPSGGFYGYTF.

V is TRBV19 and J is TRBJ2-6; D is possibly TRBD2 (6 bases). This CDR3 has 17 residues. Germline V gene data show CDR1 as LNHDA and CDR2 as SQIVND (reference sequence). Trimming pared 8 bases from V and 0 bases from J, leaving 17 bases between. The CDR3 DNA is TGTGCCAGTTCCTTTAGCGGCCAGATCTCTGGGGCCAACGTCCTGACTTTC. The encoded protein is CASSFSGQISGANVLTF.

The rearrangement links TRBV28 to TRBJ1-5; 9 bases align to TRBD1. The CDR3 has 15 amino acids. Unmatched junction bases numbered 6, after V lost 5 bases and J lost 4 bases. Germline V gene sequence: CDR1 MDHEN, CDR2 SYDVKM. The CDR3 loop is CASSPPGQGNQPQHF. CDR3 DNA sequence: TGTGCCAGCAGTCCTCCGGGACAGGGTAATCAGCCCCAGCATTTT.

The V call is TRBV5-1, the J call TRBJ2-3; TRBD2 matches 15 bases. With 4 bases clipped from V and 3 bases from J, the junction kept 3 bases outside the gene matches. Per germline, CDR1 SGHRS and CDR2 YFSETQ. CDR3 length: 16 amino acids. This CDR3 reads CASSRGLAGGTDTQYF. The DNA for the CDR3 is TGCGCCAGCAGCAGGGGACTAGCGGGGGGTACAGATACGCAGTATTTT.

This clone has only a few counts. Other DNA sequences from this sample encode an identical CDR3 as well. The chain joins TRBV7-9 to TRBJ2-3; D is unresolved. In germline, CDR1 is SEHNR, CDR2 FQNEAQ (reference sequence). This CDR3 comprises 11 residues. Trimming stripped 5 bases from V and 6 bases from J, with 6 bases between. This CDR3 reads CASSPIDTQYF. CDR3 DNA sequence: TGTGCCAGCAGCCCCATTGATACGCAGTATTTT.

The chain uses TRBV18 and TRBJ1-1; unclear D gene. The V end was cut by 3 bases, the J end by 0 bases, with 8 bases between. CDR1 and CDR2 from the germline V gene are KGHSH and LQKENI. The CDR3 runs 14 residues. CDR3 bases: TGTGCCAGCTCACCGGCGGCCCTGAACACTGAAGCTTTCTTT. Translation: CASSPAALNTEAFF.

The rearrangement joins TRBV19 to TRBJ1-2; 7 bases align to TRBD1. This CDR3 comprises 14 residues. V gave up 5 bases and J gave up 7 bases; unmatched junction bases: 10. Germline values: CDR1 LNHDA, CDR2 SQIVND (reference sequence). DNA of the CDR3: TGTGCCAGTAGTCCGACAGGGCCCGGGCTTGGCTACACCTTC. Its translation: CASSPTGPGLGYTF.

In its sample, this clone was seen once. CDR3 DNA: TGCGCCAGCAAGCGGGAGACAGTGAAACTAGCGGGATACACCGGGGAGCTGTTTTTT. It translates to CASKRETVKLAGYTGELFF. The chain carries TRBV5-1 and TRBJ2-2, with TRBD2 matching over 10 bases. The V and J ends lost 6 bases and 3 bases, in that order; junction bases with no gene match: 17. Germline V gene lookup returns CDR1 SGHRS and CDR2 YFSETQ. The CDR3 runs to 19 residues.

The V and J genes are TRBV11-2 and TRBJ2-7; 8 bases align to TRBD2. V lost 4 bases, J lost 6 bases, and 17 bases stayed unmatched. The length of the CDR3 is 17 residues. Germline V gene sequence: CDR1 SGHAT, CDR2 FQNNGV. CDR3 nucleotide sequence: TGTGCCAGCAGCTCCCGCGAGGCGGGAGGATCTGTAGGCGAGCAGTACTTC. Translating gives CASSSREAGGSVGEQYF.